A selection of T cell receptor beta chains follows, all from one sample in a study of blood T cell repertoires in COVID-19. The method was immunoSEQ multiplex PCR; TCRdb's version includes in-frame clones alone and lacks a portion of them. The table has around 78,000 clones, around 86% seen once. Source material: peripheral blood. Receptors originate from a man between 65 and 85 years old with active or convalescent COVID-19. CDR3s include the opening cysteine and the closing phenylalanine or tryptophan. Fields, in order: clone size, V gene, D gene, J gene, CDR3 DNA, CDR3 protein. D genes are given only for firm matches. Clone size, where shown, is once, few, many, or a class for clones that have expanded.

clone_size: -
v_call: TRBV24-1
d_call: TRBD2
j_call: TRBJ2-3
cdr3_nt: TGTGCCACCAGTGATGTTTTGACTAGCGGGAAGACAGATACGCAGTATTTT
cdr3_aa: CATSDVLTSGKTDTQYF

clone_size: -
v_call: TRBV19
d_call: -
j_call: TRBJ2-3
cdr3_nt: TGTGCCAGTAGTATATCAGCAGGAACTAGGGATACGCAGTATTTT
cdr3_aa: CASSISAGTRDTQYF

clone_size: -
v_call: TRBV19
d_call: TRBD1
j_call: TRBJ2-1
cdr3_nt: TGTGCCAGTAGTCCCTGGGACAGGAGCTCCTACAATGAGCAGTTCTTC
cdr3_aa: CASSPWDRSSYNEQFF

clone_size: -
v_call: TRBV28
d_call: TRBD2
j_call: TRBJ2-2
cdr3_nt: TGTGCCAGCAGTTCTGCTAGCGGGAGGCGGACCGGGGAGCTGTTTTTT
cdr3_aa: CASSSASGRRTGELFF

clone_size: -
v_call: TRBV15
d_call: -
j_call: TRBJ1-4
cdr3_nt: TGTGCCACCCGACATGCCTTGTCAACTAATGAAAAACTGTTTTTT
cdr3_aa: CATRHALSTNEKLFF

clone_size: -
v_call: TRBV28
d_call: -
j_call: TRBJ2-1
cdr3_nt: TGTGCCAGCAGTTTATCAAACCCCAAGCGTCGAGAGGACAATGAGCAGTTCTTC
cdr3_aa: CASSLSNPKRREDNEQFF

clone_size: -
v_call: TRBV5-1
d_call: -
j_call: TRBJ1-1
cdr3_nt: TGCGCCAGCAGCTTGGTAGACAGGAACACTGAAGCTTTCTTT
cdr3_aa: CASSLVDRNTEAFF

clone_size: once
v_call: TRBV19
d_call: TRBD1
j_call: TRBJ1-2
cdr3_nt: TGTGCCAGTAGTAGGCAGGGGGGCGAAGGAAACTATGGCTACACCTTC
cdr3_aa: CASSRQGGEGNYGYTF

clone_size: -
v_call: TRBV5-1
d_call: TRBD2
j_call: TRBJ2-2
cdr3_nt: TGCGCCAGCAGCCGGGAGGTTGGGACTAGCGGAATCACCGGGGAGCTGTTTTTT
cdr3_aa: CASSREVGTSGITGELFF

clone_size: -
v_call: TRBV3-1/TRBV3-2
d_call: TRBD1
j_call: TRBJ1-2
cdr3_nt: TGTGCCAGCAGCCCATGGACAGGGCGAACTAACTATGGCTACACCTTC
cdr3_aa: CASSPWTGRTNYGYTF

clone_size: -
v_call: TRBV28
d_call: -
j_call: TRBJ1-1
cdr3_nt: TGTGCCAGCAGTTTATCTCTCTCGCAGGGCTGGAACACTGAAGCTTTCTTT
cdr3_aa: CASSLSLSQGWNTEAFF

clone_size: -
v_call: TRBV24-1
d_call: -
j_call: TRBJ2-1
cdr3_nt: TGTGCCACCAGTGATTTGCGGGTAGGAGGGGTAGCGGTGAATGAGCAGTTCTTC
cdr3_aa: CATSDLRVGGVAVNEQFF

clone_size: -
v_call: TRBV11-2
d_call: TRBD2
j_call: TRBJ2-7
cdr3_nt: TGTGCCAGCAGCTCCCTAGCGGGAGGGCCCAACGAGCAGTACTTC
cdr3_aa: CASSSLAGGPNEQYF

clone_size: -
v_call: TRBV6-5
d_call: -
j_call: TRBJ2-3
cdr3_nt: TGTGCCAGCAAGCTAGCGACTAGCACAGATACGCAGTATTTT
cdr3_aa: CASKLATSTDTQYF

clone_size: -
v_call: TRBV10-3
d_call: -
j_call: TRBJ1-3
cdr3_nt: TGTGCCATCAGTGAAAGAGACAGGGGAAACACCATATATTTT
cdr3_aa: CAISERDRGNTIYF

clone_size: -
v_call: TRBV2
d_call: -
j_call: TRBJ1-1
cdr3_nt: TGTGCCAGCAGGCTTGGCCAGGGCACTGAAGCTTTCTTT
cdr3_aa: CASRLGQGTEAFF

clone_size: -
v_call: TRBV30
d_call: -
j_call: TRBJ1-5
cdr3_nt: TGTGCCTGGAGTGTCTTCCGGGATCAGCCCCAGCATTTT
cdr3_aa: CAWSVFRDQPQHF

clone_size: -
v_call: TRBV12-3/TRBV12-4
d_call: TRBD1
j_call: TRBJ1-2
cdr3_nt: TGTGCCAGCACCGAACAGGGGACCGGCTACACCTTC
cdr3_aa: CASTEQGTGYTF

clone_size: -
v_call: TRBV28
d_call: -
j_call: TRBJ1-1
cdr3_nt: TGTGCCAGCAGTTTTGGCATCCAGGCTGAAGCTTTCTTT
cdr3_aa: CASSFGIQAEAFF

clone_size: -
v_call: TRBV5-4
d_call: TRBD1
j_call: TRBJ1-2
cdr3_nt: TGTGCCAGCAGCCCCGGGACAGGGAGTAACTATGGCTACACCTTC
cdr3_aa: CASSPGTGSNYGYTF

clone_size: -
v_call: TRBV15
d_call: -
j_call: TRBJ1-3
cdr3_nt: TGTGCCACCAGCAGAGACCTGCCGAATAGCCGAAACTCTGGAAACACCATATATTTT
cdr3_aa: CATSRDLPNSRNSGNTIYF

clone_size: -
v_call: TRBV2
d_call: -
j_call: TRBJ2-3
cdr3_nt: TGTGCCAGCAGTGAAGGGGGGGGCTGGACAGATACGCAGTATTTT
cdr3_aa: CASSEGGGWTDTQYF

clone_size: -
v_call: TRBV27
d_call: -
j_call: TRBJ2-1
cdr3_nt: TGTGCCAGCACCTCATCACAGGCAAACAGGGACAATGAGCAGTTCTTC
cdr3_aa: CASTSSQANRDNEQFF

clone_size: -
v_call: TRBV9
d_call: -
j_call: TRBJ2-2
cdr3_nt: TGTGCCAGCAGCTTAGGACGGTTGAGGGCCGGGGAGCTGTTTTTT
cdr3_aa: CASSLGRLRAGELFF

clone_size: once
v_call: TRBV7-9
d_call: TRBD2
j_call: TRBJ2-1
cdr3_nt: TGTGCCAGCAGCTCCCCACTAGCGGGAGTGGAGCAGTTCTTC
cdr3_aa: CASSSPLAGVEQFF

clone_size: -
v_call: TRBV6-5
d_call: TRBD1
j_call: TRBJ2-7
cdr3_nt: TGTGCCAGCAGGGGGACAGGCCAGACCTACGAGCAGTACTTC
cdr3_aa: CASRGTGQTYEQYF

clone_size: -
v_call: TRBV7-9
d_call: TRBD1
j_call: TRBJ1-5
cdr3_nt: TGTGCCAGCAGCCGAGAGGACAGGGGGCGAAGGCAGCCCCAGCATTTT
cdr3_aa: CASSREDRGRRQPQHF

clone_size: -
v_call: TRBV5-4
d_call: -
j_call: TRBJ2-6
cdr3_nt: TGTGCCAGCAGCCCCAGGGGCCCGACTGGGGCCAACGTCCTGACTTTC
cdr3_aa: CASSPRGPTGANVLTF

clone_size: -
v_call: TRBV5-1
d_call: TRBD1
j_call: TRBJ1-1
cdr3_nt: TGCGCCAGCAGCAGATGGACAGGGAGAGGGAACACTGAAGCTTTCTTT
cdr3_aa: CASSRWTGRGNTEAFF

clone_size: -
v_call: TRBV5-6
d_call: TRBD1
j_call: TRBJ2-7
cdr3_nt: TGTGCCAGCAGCTCCGTTTCGGGACAGGTTTCCTACGAGCAGTACTTC
cdr3_aa: CASSSVSGQVSYEQYF

clone_size: -
v_call: TRBV18
d_call: -
j_call: TRBJ2-5
cdr3_nt: TGTGCCAGCTCACCAACGGACAGATACCAAGAGACCCAGTACTTC
cdr3_aa: CASSPTDRYQETQYF

clone_size: -
v_call: TRBV18
d_call: -
j_call: TRBJ2-2
cdr3_nt: TGTGCCAGCTCACCAAGGGGTTCCGGGGAGCTGTTTTTT
cdr3_aa: CASSPRGSGELFF

clone_size: -
v_call: TRBV30
d_call: -
j_call: TRBJ2-7
cdr3_nt: TGTGCCTGGAGTGCAGGAGGGCCTCTCGAGCAGTACTTC
cdr3_aa: CAWSAGGPLEQYF

clone_size: -
v_call: TRBV13
d_call: -
j_call: TRBJ2-1
cdr3_nt: TGTGCCAGCAGCGTAGTAAACAGGTACAATGAGCAGTTCTTC
cdr3_aa: CASSVVNRYNEQFF

clone_size: -
v_call: TRBV25-1
d_call: TRBD1
j_call: TRBJ1-2
cdr3_nt: TGTGCCAGCAGCCCACAAGGACAGGCGTATGGCTACACCTTC
cdr3_aa: CASSPQGQAYGYTF

clone_size: -
v_call: TRBV11-2
d_call: -
j_call: TRBJ1-1
cdr3_nt: TGTGCCAGCAGCTTAACAGTGGCCCCCACTGAAGCTTTCTTT
cdr3_aa: CASSLTVAPTEAFF

clone_size: -
v_call: TRBV5-1
d_call: -
j_call: TRBJ1-3
cdr3_nt: TGCGCCAGCAGCTTGGCCGGGTATGGAAACACCATATATTTT
cdr3_aa: CASSLAGYGNTIYF

clone_size: -
v_call: TRBV7-3
d_call: -
j_call: TRBJ1-1
cdr3_nt: TGTGCCAGCAGCACCGACAGGAACACTGAAGCTTTCTTT
cdr3_aa: CASSTDRNTEAFF

clone_size: once
v_call: TRBV28
d_call: -
j_call: TRBJ1-6
cdr3_nt: TGTGCCAGCAGAGTGGGAGGGGGAGGGACTAATTCACCCCTCCACTTT
cdr3_aa: CASRVGGGGTNSPLHF

clone_size: -
v_call: TRBV9
d_call: -
j_call: TRBJ1-2
cdr3_nt: TGTGCCAGCAGCGTAGGGTCGTCGGACAGAGGTGGCTACACCTTC
cdr3_aa: CASSVGSSDRGGYTF

clone_size: -
v_call: TRBV6-1
d_call: -
j_call: TRBJ2-1
cdr3_nt: TGTGCCAGCAGTGAGGGCTTCCAGTTCTTC
cdr3_aa: CASSEGFQFF